This entry lists 3 T cell receptor gamma chains sequenced from one sample in a study of gamma-delta T cells after stem cell transplantation. TCRdb re-called the RT-PCR reads using CATT. The table records some 1,800 gamma-chain clones, about 2% of them present only once. The sample comprised gamma-delta T cells. Receptors were obtained from a human donor. It is not recorded whose cells these are; they may come from a transplant donor.

This clone is labeled as medium-sized. The chain has TRGV4 and TRGJ1 or TRGJ2. The germline V gene has CDR1 EGSTGY and CDR2 YDSYTSSV. The junction had 6 bases not matched to a gene; V was cut back by 3 bases and J by 7 bases. The CDR3 is 12 amino acids. The CDR3 DNA reads TGTGCCACCTGGGATTTCAGCTATAAGAAACTCTTT. Protein: CATWDFSYKKLF.

By share, this clone counts as medium-sized. Other DNA sequences in this sample translate to the same CDR3. The chain links TRGV9 to TRGJP. Looked up from germline, CDR1 is GITISATS and CDR2 is ISYDGTV (reference sequence). The CDR3 runs 16 residues. V dropped 3 bases and J dropped 7; count of bases not matched to a gene: 6. The DNA for the CDR3 is TGTGCCTTGTGGGAGCCGGGGGAGTTGGGCAAAAAAATCAAGGTATTT. Translating it yields CALWEPGELGKKIKVF.

The CDR3, as DNA: TGTGCCACCTGGGACGCTCACGCCAGTGATTGGATCAAGACGTTT. This translates into CATWDAHASDWIKTF. This chain joins TRGV3 and TRGJP2. CDR3 length: 15 amino acids. The germline V gene has CDR1 VTNTFY and CDR2 YDVSTARD (reference sequence). Trimming took 3 bases from V and 5 from J; bases not matched to a gene: 9.